This T cell receptor beta chain was captured by sequencing in a study of T cell repertoires in cytomegalovirus infection. Study results and limitations: CMV-specific TCR beta clonotypes restricted by HLA-C dominated the ex vivo response.

TCRdb processed the reads anew with MiXCR; each CDR3 protein has one entry. The sample includes approximately 100,000 distinct CDR3 sequences, 20% to 30% of them seen just once. Concerning this clonotype: Its antigen remains unknown.

Sequencing used CD8+ T cells from PBMCs. The TCR was taken from a human donor in good health (CMV status not recorded). Some clones in this sample may be carry-over from other donors' samples.

The CDR3 is CASSLTADYEQYF. For the CDR3, the DNA is TGTGCCAGCAGTTTAACGGCAGACTACGAGCAGTACTTC. J is TRBJ2-7 and V is TRBV27, with D hard to call. Deletions cut 2 bases from V and 3 bases from J, with 8 bases between. The CDR3 spans 13 residues. Looked up from germline, CDR1 is MNHEY and CDR2 is SMNVEV (reference sequence).